Shown below are 28 T cell receptor beta chains from a single sample sequenced in a study of blood T cell repertoires in COVID-19 (dated by TCRdb to 2020 to 2021). The library relied on the immunoSEQ multiplex PCR assay. TCRdb provides this immuneACCESS table in a form limited to in-frame rearrangements. Some clones are lacking; in checked studies, under half of them reflect an unresolved V gene, and why the rest are absent is not known. The sample includes some 120,000 clones, with roughly four fifths observed a single time. Clones ranked in the top ten supply 8% to 13% of the sample. Sequenced sample: peripheral blood. The receptors shown here come from a human donor in a cohort sampled during active COVID-19.

V is TRBV28 and J is TRBJ1-2; TRBD1 agrees at 11 bases. The CDR3 contains 16 residues. After removal of 3 bases from V and 5 bases from J, the junction contained 8 bases not matched to a gene. Germline V gene sequence: CDR1 MDHEN, CDR2 SYDVKM. This chain's CDR3 is CASSLWTGGDRYGYTF. The DNA for the CDR3 is TGTGCCAGCAGTTTGTGGACAGGGGGCGATCGGTATGGCTACACCTTC.

V gene TRBV29-1 combines with J gene TRBJ2-1, with D perhaps TRBD2 (5 bases). Germline lookup yields CDR1 SQVTM and CDR2 ANQGSEA. The CDR3 covers 11 residues. Trimming cost V 1 base and J 7 bases, with 5 bases left between them. CDR3: CSVEVANEQFF. The DNA for the CDR3 is TGCAGCGTTGAAGTAGCGAATGAGCAGTTCTTC.

The rearrangement joins TRBV7-9 to TRBJ2-2; 9 bases fit TRBD1. Trimming at V came to 5 bases and at J to 2 bases, leaving 3 bases not matched to a gene. The CDR3 sequence is 15 residues long. Germline V gene sequence: CDR1 SEHNR, CDR2 FQNEAQ (reference sequence). CDR3 in amino acids: CASSETGGNTGELFF. CDR3 sequence (DNA): TGTGCCAGCAGCGAGACAGGGGGAAACACCGGGGAGCTGTTTTTT.

This chain joins TRBV5-4 and TRBJ1-1; weak D call: TRBD1 (6 bases). CDR3 length: 14 residues. V dropped 4 bases and J dropped 4 bases, with 14 bases sitting between them. In germline, CDR1 is SGHNT, CDR2 YYREEE (reference sequence). CDR3: CASSRPGQFTEAFF. CDR3 coding DNA: TGTGCCAGCAGCAGGCCCGGACAGTTCACTGAAGCTTTCTTT.

This clone was seen a few times. V and J are TRBV6-5 and TRBJ2-7; 7 bases map to TRBD2. This CDR3 region has 13 residues. Trimming at V came to 7 bases and at J to 2 bases, leaving 5 bases not matched to a gene. The V gene's germline CDR1 is MNHEY and CDR2 SVGAGI. The CDR3 reads CASKTGGTYEQYF. The CDR3 DNA reads TGTGCCAGCAAGACGGGAGGTACCTACGAGCAGTACTTC.

The chain joins TRBV6-2 or TRBV6-3 to TRBJ2-7; D remains ambiguous. Germline values: CDR1 MNHEY, CDR2 SVGEGT. V was cut by 2 bases and J by 2 bases, with 4 bases left in between. The CDR3 sequence is 12 residues long. The CDR3 loop is CASSYVAYEQYF. CDR3 bases: TGTGCCAGCAGTTACGTAGCCTACGAGCAGTACTTC.

The chain links TRBV6-4 to TRBJ1-2; D unclear. Germline-derived CDR1 and CDR2 are MRHNA and SNTAGT. Trimming pared 2 bases from V and 4 bases from J, leaving 8 bases between. This CDR3 contains 13 residues. This CDR3 reads CASSDNGVYGYTF. CDR3 coding DNA: TGTGCCAGCAGTGACAACGGGGTCTATGGCTACACCTTC.

The rearrangement links TRBV11-3 to TRBJ2-7; 8 bases agree with TRBD1. The germline CDR1 and CDR2 sequences are SGHNT and YENEEA. The CDR3 has 18 residues. V lost 0 bases, J lost 2 bases, and 12 bases stayed unmatched. CDR3 loop: CASSLDGEGQGYPYEQYF. CDR3 DNA sequence: TGTGCCAGCAGCTTAGATGGGGAAGGACAGGGCTACCCCTACGAGCAGTACTTC.

V is TRBV11-3 and J is TRBJ1-1, with TRBD1 as a possible D gene (6 bases). CDR3 length: 14 amino acids. Germline CDR1 SGHNT, CDR2 YENEEA. Trimming left V 7 bases short and J 4 bases short, with 16 bases between. The chain's CDR3 is CASTGNRVATEAFF. Here the CDR3 DNA reads TGTGCCAGCACGGGAAACAGGGTTGCCACTGAAGCTTTCTTT.

This chain connects TRBV7-2 to TRBJ2-3; the match to TRBD1 covers 7 bases. CDR3 length: 12 residues. CDR1 and CDR2 from the germline V gene are SGHTA and FQGNSA. The J segment lost 6 bases and the V segment lost 4 bases, leaving 1 base of the junction unmatched. This chain's CDR3 is CASSSTGDTQYF. As DNA, the CDR3 is TGTGCCAGCAGCTCGACAGGGGATACGCAGTATTTT. Filled out from reference TRBV7-2 and TRBJ2-3, the complete variable domain reads GAGVSQSPSNKVTEKGKDVELRCDPISGHTALYWYRQSLGQGLEFLIYFQGNSAPDKSGLPSDRFSAERTGGSVSTLTIQRTQQEDSAVYLCASSSTGDTQYFGPGTRLTVL.

The chain links TRBV6-5 to TRBJ2-5, with 8 bases identical to TRBD1. CDR3 length: 15 amino acids. Germline values: CDR1 MNHEY, CDR2 SVGAGI. J lost 0 bases, V lost 5 bases, and 5 bases had no gene match. DNA of the CDR3: TGTGCCAGCAGTCTCGGGACAGGAAACCAAGAGACCCAGTACTTC. Encoded protein: CASSLGTGNQETQYF.

The chain recombines TRBV6-5 with TRBJ2-5; tentative D call: TRBD1 (6 bases). V was trimmed by 6 bases and J by 4 bases, leaving 12 bases between them. The CDR3 loop spans 13 amino acids. Germline CDR1 and CDR2: MNHEY and SVGAGI. CDR3: CASRRRTVETQYF. The DNA of the CDR3 is TGTGCCAGCAGACGACGGACAGTAGAGACCCAGTACTTC.

This chain joins TRBV28 and TRBJ2-6; tentatively, D is TRBD1 (6 bases). V lost 10 bases, J lost 0 bases, and 16 bases lay in between. CDR1 is MDHEN, CDR2 SYDVKM, per germline. The CDR3 is 16 amino acids. In DNA form, the CDR3 reads TGTGCCACCCCGGACAGAACCGCCTCTGGGGCCAACGTCCTGACTTTC. Protein product: CATPDRTASGANVLTF. Complete variable domain (other parts from reference TRBV28 and TRBJ2-6): DVKVTQSSRYLVKRTGEKVFLECVQDMDHENMFWYRQDPGLGLRLIYFSYDVKMKEKGDIPEGYSVSREKKERFSLILESASTNQTSMYLCATPDRTASGANVLTFGAGSRLTVL.

The rearrangement links TRBV6-2 or TRBV6-3 to TRBJ2-5, with TRBD2 matching over 8 bases. The CDR3 sequence is 16 residues long. CDR1 MNHEY and CDR2 SVGEGT come from the germline V gene. The V segment lost 5 bases and the J segment 1 base; nucleotides outside the gene matches: 9. CDR3 loop: CASSQGTSSFQETQYF. DNA for the CDR3: TGTGCCAGCAGTCAAGGGACTAGTTCGTTCCAAGAGACCCAGTACTTC.

The chain has TRBV19 and TRBJ2-6; 10 bases line up with TRBD1. CDR1 LNHDA and CDR2 SQIVND come from the germline V gene (reference sequence). The J segment lost 0 bases and the V segment lost 4 bases, leaving 12 bases of the junction unmatched. The length of the CDR3 is 20 residues. The chain's CDR3 is CASSRTGGILQSSGANVLTF. CDR3 DNA sequence: TGTGCCAGTAGTAGGACAGGGGGTATCCTCCAAAGCTCTGGGGCCAACGTCCTGACTTTC.

This clone is categorized as medium-sized. The genes are TRBV5-4 and TRBJ1-2, with TRBD1 matching over 7 bases. V lost 5 bases, J lost 3 bases, and 4 bases stayed unmatched. CDR3 length equals 13 residues. CDR1 and CDR2 from the germline V gene are SGHNT and YYREEE (reference sequence). The DNA of the CDR3 is TGTGCCAGCAGGCCAGGGACAGACTATGGCTACACCTTC. This codes for CASRPGTDYGYTF.

V is TRBV4-3 and J is TRBJ1-2; D is ambiguous. This CDR3 has 13 amino acids. V was shortened by 0 bases and J by 5 bases, with 7 bases between the two germline ends. Germline CDR1 is LGHNA and CDR2 is YSLEER. This chain's CDR3 is CASSQDYSYGYTF. The CDR3 bases are TGCGCCAGCAGCCAAGACTACAGTTATGGCTACACCTTC.

V and J are TRBV10-3 and TRBJ1-1, with unresolved D. Germline CDR1 reads ENHRY; CDR2 reads SYGVKD. The length of the CDR3 is 13 residues. V lost 3 bases to trimming and J lost 1 base, with 6 bases between them. This CDR3 is CAISEKQNTEAFF. For the CDR3, the DNA is TGTGCCATCAGTGAAAAGCAGAACACTGAAGCTTTCTTT.

The chain links TRBV18 to TRBJ2-7, with 7 bases lining up with TRBD1. The CDR3 spans 13 residues. The J segment lost 1 base and the V segment lost 6 bases, leaving 3 bases of the junction unmatched. Looked up from germline, CDR1 is KGHSH and CDR2 is LQKENI. In DNA form, the CDR3 reads TGTGCCAGCTCCCTGGGACAGTCCTACGAGCAGTACTTC. Encoded protein: CASSLGQSYEQYF.

The table lists this clone with a count of one. The chain has TRBV30 and TRBJ1-3; TRBD1 agrees at 7 bases. The CDR3 spans 14 residues. From germline, CDR1 is GTSNPN and CDR2 SVGIG (reference sequence). With V trimmed by 2 bases and J by 4 bases, 5 bases remained unmatched. The CDR3 loop is CAWSRQGSGNTIYF. The CDR3 DNA is TGTGCCTGGAGTCGACAGGGATCCGGAAACACCATATATTTT.

This clone came up many times. This chain connects TRBV24-1 to TRBJ1-5, with 8 positions matching TRBD1. J gave up 6 bases and V 4 bases, and 7 bases lay outside the gene matches. This CDR3 has 15 amino acids. The V gene's germline CDR1 is KGHDR and CDR2 SFDVKD. In nucleotides, the CDR3 is TGTGCCACCAGTGACCCCCAGGGGGCTGTTCAGCCCCAGCATTTT. It specifies CATSDPQGAVQPQHF.

The chain recombines TRBV18 with TRBJ1-1; TRBD1 aligns across 8 bases. This CDR3 spans 15 amino acids. V gave up 3 bases and J gave up 3 bases; unmatched junction bases: 6. Germline-derived CDR1 and CDR2 are KGHSH and LQKENI. CDR3 region: CASSPIQGADTEAFF. CDR3 bases: TGTGCCAGCTCACCGATCCAGGGGGCGGACACTGAAGCTTTCTTT.

This clone was detected only once. V and J are TRBV5-5 and TRBJ1-5; 8 bases agree with TRBD1. The CDR3 sequence is 20 residues long. The trim removed 2 bases at V and 3 bases at J, leaving 19 bases unmatched. Germline V gives CDR1 SGHKS, CDR2 YYEKEE (reference sequence). CDR3 sequence reads: CASSFYPDRVLYDPNQPQHF. The CDR3 bases are TGTGCCAGCAGCTTTTACCCGGACAGGGTGTTGTACGACCCCAATCAGCCCCAGCATTTT.

V gene TRBV19 combines with J gene TRBJ2-7, with TRBD2 as a possible D gene (7 bases). The CDR3 runs 15 residues. The V and J ends lost 3 bases and 2 bases respectively, with 14 bases between them. In germline, CDR1 is LNHDA, CDR2 SQIVND (reference sequence). In DNA form, the CDR3 reads TGTGCCAGTAGTATCCGGTGGGGGGGCCCCTACGAGCAGTACTTC. Amino acids: CASSIRWGGPYEQYF.

The chain uses TRBV7-9 and TRBJ2-3, with D perhaps TRBD1 (6 bases). This CDR3 contains 14 residues. Germline V gene sequence: CDR1 SEHNR, CDR2 FQNEAQ (reference sequence). Between the trimmed V and J ends, which lost 2 bases and 6 bases, there was a span of 12 bases. For the CDR3, the DNA is TGTGCCAGCAGCTTACAGGGGCTTGCCGATACGCAGTATTTT. It is translated as CASSLQGLADTQYF.

The chain carries TRBV21-1 and TRBJ2-7; the listed D gene, TRBD2, was not tested against the DNA. TRBV21-1 has pseudogene status. This CDR3 is built from 18 residues. The CDR3 loop is CASSKALEGLAGPYEQYF. Here the CDR3 DNA reads TGTGCCAGCAGCAAAGCGCTTGAGGGACTAGCGGGGCCCTACGAGCAGTACTTC.

The rearrangement links TRBV11-2 to TRBJ2-2, with 10 bases identical to TRBD2. Germline V gives CDR1 SGHAT, CDR2 FQNNGV. Trimming removed 4 bases from V and 1 base from J; junction bases left unmatched: 12. This CDR3 spans 19 amino acids. The CDR3 reads CASSSKSLAGVRNTGELFF. CDR3 in DNA: TGTGCCAGCAGCTCGAAGTCGCTAGCGGGGGTCAGGAACACCGGGGAGCTGTTTTTT.

This chain uses TRBV7-9 with TRBJ1-1; no definite D call. V was shortened by 5 bases and J by 5 bases, with 12 bases between the two germline ends. Germline V CDR1 and CDR2: SEHNR, FQNEAQ (reference sequence). The CDR3 is made up of 13 amino acids. The CDR3 spells CASSPPPGTEAFF. Written as DNA, the CDR3 is TGTGCCAGCAGCCCCCCCCCGGGGACTGAAGCTTTCTTT.